The TCR beta chain described here comes from a study of blood T cell repertoires in COVID-19. Method: immunoSEQ multiplex PCR; TCRdb's copy keeps in-frame clones and lacks some. The data hold about 280,000 clones, with 85% observed a single time. The CDR3 is 15 residues long. Germline V gene data show CDR1 as SGHTA and CDR2 as FQGTGA. V lost 1 base, J lost 2 bases, and 10 bases lay in between. Clinical history as reported by participants underpinned cohort assignment. Symptom resolution, clearance, or two negative PCRs marked donors in Cohort 3 as recovered. The origin of this receptor is a woman aged 45 to 65 who had recovered from COVID-19. Sequenced sample: PBMCs or T cells enriched from blood (not recorded which). V and J are TRBV7-3 and TRBJ2-3, with D uncertain. The CDR3 is CASSLKSGSTDTQYF. As DNA, the CDR3 is TGTGCCAGCAGCTTAAAATCGGGTTCCACAGATACGCAGTATTTT.